The 23 T cell receptor beta chains below all came from one sample that was sequenced in a study of T cells in Graves' hyperthyroidism and ophthalmopathy. Amplification of TCR beta CDR3 regions used RNA as the template. RT-PCR in the first round (using the HTBI primer set) targeted the TCR CDR3. Each CDR3 protein gets one entry after TCRdb re-called the multiplex PCR reads with MiXCR. In the table there are roughly 500,000 distinct CDR3 sequences, over 45% of which are singletons. The sequenced sample was peripheral blood or thyroid tissue (not recorded which). The receptors here all came from an adult woman with Graves' disease, either hyperthyroidism or ophthalmopathy (not recorded which).

V is TRBV20-1 and J is TRBJ1-2, with no clear D. The CDR3 has 13 residues. Germline CDR1 reads DFQATT; CDR2 reads SNEGSKA (reference sequence). The V end was cut by 1 base, the J end by 5 bases, with 11 bases between. This CDR3 is CSARVAPGYGYTF. CDR3 in DNA: TGCAGTGCTAGAGTGGCCCCGGGGTATGGCTACACCTTC.

There are many counts of this clonotype. A read error may be the cause here, since a much bigger clone is one base away. The chain is built from TRBV6-6 and TRBJ1-2; 7 bases agree with TRBD1. Trimming took 4 bases from V and 10 from J; bases not matched to a gene: 3. This CDR3 spans 11 amino acids. CDR1 and CDR2 (germline): MNHNY, SVGAGI (reference sequence). The CDR3 protein is CASSLGTDYTF. CDR3 nucleotide sequence: TGTGCCAGCAGTTTAGGGACAGACTACACCTTC.

This rearrangement joins TRBV6-2 or TRBV6-3 to TRBJ2-7, with TRBD2 identical over 9 bases. With 7 bases clipped from V and 1 base from J, the junction kept 11 bases outside the gene matches. In germline, CDR1 is MNHEY, CDR2 SVGEGT. This CDR3 is built from 16 residues. The CDR3 is CASTHRTTSGSYEQYF. The CDR3 region has the DNA TGTGCCAGCACTCATAGGACGACTAGCGGATCCTACGAGCAGTACTTC.

A single count supports this clonotype. The junction and the germline gene differ at one end; a read error may be behind it. The rearrangement joins TRBV6-1 to TRBJ2-2; D possibly matches TRBD1 or TRBD2 (5 bases each). The CDR3 contains 11 residues. Per the germline V gene, CDR1 is MNHNS and CDR2 is SASEGT. In DNA form, the CDR3 reads TGTGCCAGCGAAGGGGCCGGGAAGCTGTTTTTT. Protein sequence: CASEGAGKLFF.

This clonotype was seen ten or more times. The rearrangement joins TRBV7-8 to TRBJ1-5, with D perhaps matching TRBD1 (5 bases). The CDR3 runs 15 residues. Germline V gives CDR1 SGHVS, CDR2 FQNEAQ. V was trimmed by 5 bases and J by 5 bases, leaving 16 bases between them. CDR3 sequence: CASSPWGRDHQPQHF. DNA for the CDR3: TGTGCCAGCAGCCCCTGGGGGAGGGACCATCAGCCCCAGCATTTT.

The chain combines TRBV2 with TRBJ2-2; maybe TRBD1 (5 bases). V lost 6 bases to trimming and J lost 4 bases, with 9 bases between them. CDR3 length: 13 residues. Germline CDR1 and CDR2: SNHLY and FYNNEI. CDR3 coding DNA: TGTGCCAGCAGCCGCAGGGTCACCGGGGAGCTGTTTTTT. It encodes CASSRRVTGELFF. Looking up the rest from reference TRBV2 and TRBJ2-2 gives the full variable domain: EPEVTQTPSHQVTQMGQEVILRCVPISNHLYFYWYRQILGQKVEFLVSFYNNEISEKSEIFDDQFSVERPDGSNFTLKIRSTKLEDSAMYFCASSRRVTGELFFGEGSRLTVL.

This chain connects TRBV10-3 to TRBJ2-7, with D possibly being TRBD1 or TRBD2 (6 bases each). The CDR3 has 14 amino acids. Per the germline V gene, CDR1 is ENHRY and CDR2 is SYGVKD. Trimming pared 6 bases from V and 2 bases from J, leaving 14 bases between. CDR3: CAIRTGAGTYEQYF. CDR3 DNA sequence: TGTGCCATCAGGACGGGGGCAGGGACCTACGAGCAGTACTTC.

This clonotype was found many times. The genes are TRBV10-3 and TRBJ1-4, with D perhaps TRBD1 (5 bases). The CDR3 contains 14 residues. Germline CDR1 is ENHRY and CDR2 is SYGVKD. Trimming removed 11 bases from V and 8 bases from J, with 21 bases in between. CDR3 residues: CASALTGGREKLFF. The CDR3 DNA is TGTGCCTCAGCCCTGACCGGGGGACGAGAAAAACTGTTTTTT.

The chain uses TRBV24-1 and TRBJ2-7; TRBD2 matches at 13 bases. Trimming removed 3 bases from V and 3 bases from J; junction bases left unmatched: 4. In germline, CDR1 is KGHDR, CDR2 SFDVKD. The CDR3 loop spans 16 amino acids. The CDR3: CATSDPRTSGSYEQYF. The CDR3 bases are TGTGCCACCAGTGATCCTCGGACTAGCGGGAGCTACGAGCAGTACTTC.

The genes are TRBV25-1 and TRBJ1-6, with D unclear. The CDR3 extends over 14 amino acids. The germline CDR1 and CDR2 sequences are MGHDK and SYGVNS. V lost 4 bases to trimming and J lost 9 bases, with 13 bases between them. In DNA form, the CDR3 reads TGTGCCAGCAGTGGAAGTTCATCTGGTTCACCCCTCCACTTT. This sequence encodes CASSGSSSGSPLHF.

V is TRBV10-3 and J is TRBJ1-1; D is undetermined. Germline loops: CDR1 ENHRY, CDR2 SYGVKD. Trimming removed 2 bases at V and 7 bases at J, with 8 bases between. The CDR3 sequence is 12 residues long. The CDR3 DNA reads as TGTGCCATCAGTGAGGCATCGGGTGAAGCTTTCTTT. It specifies CAISEASGEAFF.

This rearrangement joins TRBV2 to TRBJ2-5, with D possibly TRBD1 on 6 matching bases. The CDR3 totals 14 residues. The V gene's germline CDR1 is SNHLY and CDR2 FYNNEI. V lost 2 bases and J lost 2, with 9 bases in between. The CDR3 spells CASSERRGQETQYF. The DNA of the CDR3 is TGTGCCAGCAGTGAACGCAGGGGACAAGAGACCCAGTACTTC.

The genes are TRBV7-2 and TRBJ2-2; 7 bases line up with TRBD1. Trimming at V came to 6 bases and at J to 5 bases, leaving 6 bases not matched to a gene. The germline V gene encodes CDR1 SGHTA and CDR2 FQGNSA. The length of the CDR3 is 14 residues. The CDR3 protein is CASSYRQGTGELFF. The CDR3, as DNA: TGTGCCAGCAGTTACCGACAGGGAACCGGGGAGCTGTTTTTT.

A remark on this clonotype: The junction departs from the called germline gene at one end, perhaps through a read error. The genes are TRBV5-1 and TRBJ1-3; D unclear. Germline CDR1 reads SGHRS; CDR2 reads YFSETQ. This CDR3 comprises 15 residues. The DNA for the CDR3 is TGCGCCAGCAGCCCCCGTTCGGTCGGAGGAAACACCGTATATTTT. Amino acid sequence: CASSPRSVGGNTVYF.

This chain joins TRBV11-2 and TRBJ2-7, with D uncertain. V lost 5 bases, J lost 0 bases, and 14 bases lay in between. This CDR3 is 15 amino acids long. The germline V gene encodes CDR1 SGHAT and CDR2 FQNNGV. The CDR3 is CASSRSALYSYEQYF. The CDR3 DNA reads as TGTGCCAGCAGCCGAAGTGCGTTATACTCCTACGAGCAGTACTTC.

This clonotype appeared many times. V and J are TRBV5-6 and TRBJ2-7; D remains unclear. The CDR3 is made up of 14 amino acids. Germline-derived CDR1 and CDR2 are SGHDT and YYEEEE. V shed 0 bases and J shed 4 bases, with 11 bases lying between them. Written as DNA, the CDR3 is TGTGCCAGCAGCTTGGAGGGTTTTTGGTACGAGCAGTACTTC. Amino acids: CASSLEGFWYEQYF.

The chain links TRBV19 to TRBJ1-1, with 8 bases matching TRBD1. This CDR3 contains 17 residues. The junction had 18 bases not matched to a gene; V was cut back by 10 bases and J by 2 bases. The germline V gene has CDR1 LNHDA and CDR2 SQIVND (reference sequence). Written as DNA, the CDR3 is TGTGCCACCCGGAAGAGGACTCAGGGGGCTACTAACACTGAAGCTTTCTTT. Translating it yields CATRKRTQGATNTEAFF.

In nucleotides, the CDR3 is TGTGCCAGCAGTGGAGGGATCCAAGAGACCCAGTACTTC. Protein sequence: CASSGGIQETQYF. The V and J genes are TRBV9 and TRBJ2-5, with D possibly being TRBD2 (6 bases). Germline assignment: CDR1 SGDLS and CDR2 YYNGEE. V was clipped by 5 bases and J by 1 base, with 9 bases between them. CDR3 length: 13 amino acids.

A single count supports this clonotype. This chain links TRBV12-3 or TRBV12-4 with TRBJ1-2; D gene unclear. V was cut by 5 bases and J by 4 bases, with 14 bases left in between. The CDR3 runs 14 residues. The CDR3 is CASSAEDGIYGYTF. CDR3 in DNA: TGTGCCAGCAGTGCCGAGGACGGAATCTATGGCTACACCTTC.

This chain joins TRBV2 and TRBJ1-1, with TRBD1 matching 7 bases. This CDR3 has 13 amino acids. Germline values: CDR1 SNHLY, CDR2 FYNNEI. CDR3 residues: CARRGLEGTEAFF. CDR3 sequence (DNA): TGTGCTAGAAGGGGGCTCGAGGGGACTGAAGCTTTCTTT.

This clonotype was counted at least ten times. The chain is built from TRBV14 and TRBJ2-7, with D tentatively TRBD2 (5 bases). Trimming took 1 base from V and 6 from J, leaving 10 bases between them. The germline V gene has CDR1 SGHDN and CDR2 FVKESK. The CDR3 is made up of 13 amino acids. For the CDR3, the DNA is TGTGCCAGCAGCCAAGCGAGAGGGAGCGAGCAGTACTTC. This translates into CASSQARGSEQYF.

J is TRBJ1-1 and V is TRBV7-9; 11 bases line up with TRBD1. The CDR3 loop spans 15 amino acids. Germline V CDR1 and CDR2: SEHNR, FQNEAQ (reference sequence). The junction had 2 bases not matched to a gene; V was cut back by 4 bases and J by 1 base. The CDR3 region has the DNA TGTGCCAGCAGCTGGACAGGGGGCGCGAACACTGAAGCTTTCTTT. Translating gives CASSWTGGANTEAFF.

V is TRBV14 and J is TRBJ2-7; unclear D gene. V lost 4 bases and J lost 7, with 17 bases in between. This CDR3 has 14 amino acids. CDR1 and CDR2 (germline): SGHDN, FVKESK. The CDR3 nucleotides are TGTGCCAGCAGCCCGCGACTGGAAGGGTATGAGCAGTACTTC. It is translated as CASSPRLEGYEQYF.